This T cell receptor (beta chain) was captured in a study of cytomegalovirus exposure and HLA in healthy donors (dated by TCRdb to 2015 to 2018). Regarding the study in general: An earlier analysis of some 620 of the donors reported around 280 Gb of sequence data and around 100 million unique TCR beta sequences obtained from about 200 million T cells. An earlier analysis of around 580 of the donors used high-throughput TCR beta sequencing to judge whether each TCR beta V gene segment behaved as functional or pseudogenic. Both class I and class II loci were covered by HLA typing, at four-digit resolution. The aim of the study was to test whether cataloging public T cell receptors could identify signatures of past pathogen exposure. Typing coverage differed by locus: A, B, C, DRB1 and DQB1 were typed in about 620-630 donors, DQA1 in 522, DPA1 in around 580, and DPB1 in just under 480. Among several hundred genotyped donors of the cohort, an average of approximately 200,000 unique TCR beta nucleotide sequences was sequenced per donor, of which 15% to 20% were non-productive. Along with the approximately 670-subject first cohort, a separate validation cohort of around 120 different subjects was used. Every discovery cohort repertoire had been produced on one sequencing platform. The genetic ancestry cluster associated with self-reported Caucasian donors included 70% to 85% of the roughly 360 genotyped donors. Genome-wide SNP genotypes for about 65% of the 666 donors were used in a later genetic analysis, which treated that subset as a discovery cohort. High-throughput TCR immunosequencing, statistical association of individual TCRs with disease status, and machine learning were combined to predict cytomegalovirus infection status. About five DR-DQ haplotypes were handled as single units for association and clustering, since linkage in the cohort was strong. A later analysis re-analyzed previously published TCR beta repertoires from about 600 donors and added high-resolution HLA genotyping to study TCR occurrence patterns. An early release that covered about 640 HLA-typed donors contained approximately 290 gigabases of sequencing data and some 87 million unique TCR sequences. Alongside the repertoire data, information on donor age, sex, ethnicity and CMV serostatus was compiled. The later analysis used no new phenotypic data to find candidate immune exposures, relying instead on TCR beta sequences and their occurrence across donors. The study used immunosequencing to profile the T cell repertoires of approximately 630 subjects and linked those repertoires to cytomegalovirus serostatus. The research as a whole found: The study listed 150 to 200 TCR beta chains as associated with cytomegalovirus. Across donors, most TCR sequences were observed very rarely, whereas some public TCRs were present in many individuals. The presence/absence analyses assumed that sequencing depth was roughly uniform across donors, and that assumption may not be true. Most CMV-associated TCR beta chains appeared to be HLA-restricted in a later analysis, and the HLA associations seemed to be driven largely by CMV exposure. The authors suggested that the approach could potentially be extended to other disease states and immunological phenotypes. Only TCR beta chains were sequenced in this cohort, and the absence of alpha or paired-chain data limited detectable features. Some IMGT-functional V segments, including TRBV6-2 and TRBV6-3, could not be distinguished by the 87-base-pair reads and were therefore excluded. In an earlier analysis of 587 of the donors, most TCR beta V segments appeared in productive rearrangements about 87% or about 30% of the time, broadly matching IMGT annotations. Assigning TCR associations to individual alleles was difficult when HLA alleles, especially DR and DQ, strongly co-occurred. Compared with the roughly 600-donor mean, donors in an Asian-associated ancestry cluster had fewer N-insertions in productive TCRs, according to a later genetic analysis. A further reported finding was that TCR beta sequences accurately predicted the HLA-A and HLA-B alleles for most subjects in the first cohort. A later genetic analysis associated a missense DCLRE1C variant with V-gene and J-gene trimming of TCR beta chains, and an independent cohort replicated the association. The sequencing pipeline was judged likely to have produced a cluster of highly shared sequence variants as a technical artifact. According to a later analysis, TCR association rates differed among HLA loci, with DRB1 alleles showing the most associated TCRs and HLA-C alleles showing the fewest. A later analysis associated roughly 17,000 TCR beta sequences with specific HLA alleles at a false discovery rate of 0.05. In vitro tests confirmed that a few of the cytomegalovirus-associated TCR beta chains recognize cytomegalovirus antigens. In a later analysis, HLA-associated TCR beta chains were found to be more clonally expanded and to have lower generation probabilities than equally common non-associated chains. CMV serostatus was the only immune exposure information available for the cohort. In a later analysis, several top co-occurrence clusters were reported to appear linked to parvovirus B19, influenza, CMV and Epstein-Barr virus. The earlier analysis of fewer than 750 of the donors excluded some 16 rarely observed V segments, including chromosome 9 orphons, because counts were too low. In both the original and validation cohorts, the classifier was reported to diagnose cytomegalovirus status with high specificity and sensitivity. Because HLA typing was missing for some donors at each locus, association tests included only the typed subset. Correlated functional status among segregating V segments might reflect linkage disequilibrium, but an unknown experimental factor could not be ruled out.

The method was the immunoSEQ multiplex PCR assay. For the multiplex PCR, a mixture combining 60 forward primers for TCR Vbeta segments and 13 reverse primers for TCR Jbeta segments was used. The CDR3 region of rearranged TCR beta genes was amplified from genomic DNA with a multiplex PCR assay. On the Illumina HiSeq System, the amplified TCR beta libraries were sequenced as 87-base-pair reads. In the source study's methods: A later analysis tallied approximately 87 million unique TCR beta chains across the 640 or so repertoires, and some 10 million of those chains were shared by two or more donors. A nearest-neighbor algorithm error-corrected the raw reads and collapsed the reads into unique sequences, merging closely related sequences to remove PCR and sequencing errors. To assign V, D and J gene segments, CDR3 sequences were aligned to IMGT reference sequences. For a sequence to be retained, a match of at least six nucleotides to both a V gene segment and a J gene segment was required. Rearrangements were called productive when the CDR3 lacked stop codons and stayed in frame with V and J; all others were non-productive. Following IMGT convention, CDR3 was defined as the stretch from the second conserved V-encoded cysteine to the conserved J-encoded phenylalanine. Sequences without an unambiguous match to a single V gene segment were excluded from the earlier analysis of a few hundred of the donors. An earlier analysis of 500 to 600 of the donors classified V segments as functional when productive rearrangements were above 56.7% and as segregating when the standard deviation between donors was above 5%. A statistical classification framework was built for diagnosing cytomegalovirus status from the catalog of TCR beta chain sequences. A later analysis assigned V and J genes by comparing TCR nucleotide sequences with IMGT/GENE-DB human TR gene sequences. Using the TCRdist pipeline, a later analysis assigned CDR3 sequences along with most-parsimonious VDJ recombination scenarios. In a later analysis, every TCR beta chain was defined by the combination of its CDR3 amino acid sequence and its V-gene family, and reads without a unique V-gene family were dropped. As a way to deal with suspected cross-contamination and a sequencing artifact, a later analysis dropped 450 to 600 nucleotide sequences that were highly shared and had low generation probability. In a later analysis, a clonal expansion index for each public chain was calculated from normalized within-repertoire ranks of inferred template counts. A later analysis computed generation probabilities with a VDJ recombination model fitted to out-of-frame rearrangements, and checked the results against IGoR. A later analysis scored TCR-TCR, TCR-HLA and TCR-CMV co-occurrence with hypergeometric tests, applying a repertoire-size bias correction to TCR pairs. False discovery rates were estimated in a later analysis by permuting HLA or CMV assignments 20 times. In a later analysis, co-occurring TCRs were grouped using DBSCAN, and TCRdist sequence similarity was added for clustering within HLA-allele-positive subsets. For co-occurrence clustering, repertoires with fewer than 30,000 or more than 120,000 public chains were excluded, along with about five repertoires with anomalous nucleotide sharing. What TCRdb holds here is the immuneACCESS table cut down to in-frame rearrangements. Part of the clones is not present; checked against another copy, under half of the missing clones reflect an unresolved V gene, and the others are unexplained. D and trimming were read from the DNA, whereas the V and J calls and clone size are those reported in that table. This sample is represented by approximately 150,000 clones; more than 75% of them were singletons. About an eighth of the sample is held by the ten biggest clonotypes.

The cohort consisted of more than 650 healthy bone marrow donors. At the time of sampling, all cohort members were nominally healthy, though unrecorded immune exposures were likely present. The donor was CMV seronegative and was included in the group of a few hundred seronegative cohort members. Each donor provided a peripheral blood sample, and peripheral blood mononuclear cells were used for TCR beta sequencing. Genomic DNA extraction from the blood cell samples was performed with the Qiagen DNeasy Blood Extraction Kit. With regard to this clone: Its antigen is not yet known. Base qualities were left out, and no much larger clone turns up one base away.

Relative to germline, V is missing 4 bases and J is missing 1 base, with 3 bases of the junction outside any gene match. The CDR1 and CDR2 encoded by the germline V gene are MNHNS and SASEGT. Reading from cysteine to phenylalanine, the CDR3 counts 17 amino acids. Here the CDR3 DNA is all that survives: 51 bases in frame from base 1. Recombination joined TRBV6-1 with TRBJ2-1; 14 bases in the junction line up with TRBD2. This sequence originates from a woman aged 40 to 55 in good health and CMV-seronegative. The sequencing sample was made of PBMCs. The CDR3 region has the sequence CASSGGLAGASYNEQFF. The nucleotide sequence is TGTGCCAGCAGTGGGGGACTAGCGGGAGCTTCCTACAATGAGCAGTTCTTC.